This T cell receptor beta chain appears in the sequencing data of a study of T cells in Graves' hyperthyroidism and ophthalmopathy. The overall study: Peripheral blood was collected at initial diagnosis, before any treatment.

Study results and caveats: Stable hyperthyroidism was told apart from ophthalmopathy by a model built on 13 V-J features.

This CDR3 contains 14 residues. Germline V CDR1 and CDR2: MNHEY, SVGEGT. V lost 7 bases and J lost 10; bases outside the gene matches: 12. Concerning this clonotype itself: Its antigen is not known. This may be a read error: a much more frequent sequence differs by one nucleotide.

Researchers amplified the TCR beta CDR3 regions from RNA transcripts. The HTBI primer set was used in a first-round RT-PCR of the TCR CDR3. TCRdb analysed the multiplex PCR reads with MiXCR anew, one entry per CDR3 protein. The sample shows fewer than 650,000 distinct CDR3 sequences, approximately 15% of them seen only once. The source material was blood. The chain couples TRBV6-2 or TRBV6-3 to TRBJ2-1; TRBD2 agrees at 8 bases. The sequence was collected from a woman between 18 and 30 years old with Graves' ophthalmopathy. The CDR3, as DNA: TGTGCCAGCACCATAGCGGGGACAACCTACGAGCAGTTCTTC. Its translation is CASTIAGTTYEQFF.